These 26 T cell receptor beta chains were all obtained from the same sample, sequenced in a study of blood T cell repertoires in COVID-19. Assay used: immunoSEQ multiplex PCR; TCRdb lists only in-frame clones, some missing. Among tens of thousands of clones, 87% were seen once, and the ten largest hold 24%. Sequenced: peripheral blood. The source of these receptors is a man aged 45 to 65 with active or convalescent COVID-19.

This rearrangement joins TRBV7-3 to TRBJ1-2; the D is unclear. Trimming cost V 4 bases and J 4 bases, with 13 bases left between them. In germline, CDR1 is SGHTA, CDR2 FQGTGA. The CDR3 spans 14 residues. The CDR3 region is CASSSNHRSYGYTF. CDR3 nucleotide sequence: TGTGCCAGCAGCTCCAACCACAGATCCTATGGCTACACCTTC.

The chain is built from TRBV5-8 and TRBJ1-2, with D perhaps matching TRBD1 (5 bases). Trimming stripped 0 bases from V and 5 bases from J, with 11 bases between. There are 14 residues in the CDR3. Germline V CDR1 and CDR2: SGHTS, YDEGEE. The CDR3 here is CASSLGPGQYGYTF. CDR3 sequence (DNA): TGTGCCAGCAGCTTGGGGCCAGGACAATATGGCTACACCTTC.

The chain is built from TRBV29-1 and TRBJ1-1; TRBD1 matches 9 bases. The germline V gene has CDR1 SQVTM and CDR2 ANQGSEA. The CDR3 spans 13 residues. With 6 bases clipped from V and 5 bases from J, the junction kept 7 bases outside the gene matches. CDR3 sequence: CSVLQGANTEAFF. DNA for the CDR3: TGCAGCGTATTACAGGGGGCAAATACTGAAGCTTTCTTT.

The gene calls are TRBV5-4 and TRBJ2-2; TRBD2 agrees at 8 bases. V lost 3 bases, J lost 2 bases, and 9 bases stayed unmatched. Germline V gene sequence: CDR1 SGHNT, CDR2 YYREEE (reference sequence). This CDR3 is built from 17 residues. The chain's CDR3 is CASSSQTSVLNTGELFF. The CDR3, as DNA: TGTGCCAGCAGCTCACAGACTAGCGTCCTTAACACCGGGGAGCTGTTTTTT.

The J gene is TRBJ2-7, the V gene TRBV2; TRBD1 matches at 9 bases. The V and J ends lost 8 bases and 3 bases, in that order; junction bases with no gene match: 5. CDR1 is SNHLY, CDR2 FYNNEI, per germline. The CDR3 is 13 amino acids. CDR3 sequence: CASGRDRDYEQYV. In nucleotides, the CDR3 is TGTGCCAGCGGGAGGGACAGGGACTACGAGCAGTACGTC.

The CDR3, as DNA: TGTGCATCCAGCCGGGGGGGCGTAGATACGCAGTATTTT. It encodes CASSRGGVDTQYF. The chain employs TRBV9 and TRBJ2-3, with 8 bases identical to TRBD2. CDR3 size: 13 residues. Germline assignment: CDR1 SGDLS and CDR2 YYNGEE.

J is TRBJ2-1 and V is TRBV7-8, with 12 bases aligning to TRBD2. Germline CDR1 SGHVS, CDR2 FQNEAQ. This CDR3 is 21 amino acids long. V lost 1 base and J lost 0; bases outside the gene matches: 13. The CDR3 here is CASSLGQGLAGGPSSYNEQFF. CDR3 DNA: TGTGCCAGCAGCTTAGGTCAGGGGCTAGCGGGAGGGCCAAGCTCCTACAATGAGCAGTTCTTC.

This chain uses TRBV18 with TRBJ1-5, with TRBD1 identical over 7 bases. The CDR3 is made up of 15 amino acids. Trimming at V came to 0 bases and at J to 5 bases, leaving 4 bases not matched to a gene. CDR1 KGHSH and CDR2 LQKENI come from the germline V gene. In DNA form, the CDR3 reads TGTGCCAGCTCACCACCGGGGGACAGCCATCAGCCCCAGCATTTT. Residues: CASSPPGDSHQPQHF. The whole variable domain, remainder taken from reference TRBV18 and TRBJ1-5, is NAGVMQNPRHLVRRRGQEARLRCSPMKGHSHVYWYRQLPEEGLKFMVYLQKENIIDESGMPKERFSAEFPKEGPSILRIQQVVRGDSAAYFCASSPPGDSHQPQHFGDGTRLSIL.

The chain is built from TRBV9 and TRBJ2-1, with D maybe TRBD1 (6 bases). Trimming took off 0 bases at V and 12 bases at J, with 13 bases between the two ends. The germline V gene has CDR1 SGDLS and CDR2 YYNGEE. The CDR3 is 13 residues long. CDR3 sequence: CASSVVTGIGQFF. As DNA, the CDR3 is TGTGCCAGCAGCGTAGTAACAGGGATTGGGCAGTTCTTC.

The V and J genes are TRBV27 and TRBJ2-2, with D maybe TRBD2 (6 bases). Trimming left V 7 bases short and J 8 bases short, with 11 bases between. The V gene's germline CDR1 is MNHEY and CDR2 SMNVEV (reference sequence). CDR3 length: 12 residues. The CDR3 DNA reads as TGTGCCAGCACCGGGGGAAGGGGGGAGCTGTTTTTT. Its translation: CASTGGRGELFF.

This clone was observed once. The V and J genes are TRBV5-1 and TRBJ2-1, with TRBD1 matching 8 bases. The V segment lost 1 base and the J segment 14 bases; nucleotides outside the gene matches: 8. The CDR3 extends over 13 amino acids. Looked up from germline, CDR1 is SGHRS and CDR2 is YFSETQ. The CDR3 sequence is CASSLNPDREEFF. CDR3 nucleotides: TGCGCCAGCAGCTTGAACCCGGACAGGGAGGAGTTCTTC.

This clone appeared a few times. In DNA, the CDR3 is TGCGCCAGCACTGAGGGGGGGTTAGAAGCTTTCTTT. This translates into CASTEGGLEAFF. The V call is TRBV5-1, the J call TRBJ1-1, with D maybe TRBD1 (6 bases). The CDR3 totals 12 residues. Deletions cut 6 bases from V and 8 bases from J, with 14 bases between. Germline CDR1 reads SGHRS; CDR2 reads YFSETQ.

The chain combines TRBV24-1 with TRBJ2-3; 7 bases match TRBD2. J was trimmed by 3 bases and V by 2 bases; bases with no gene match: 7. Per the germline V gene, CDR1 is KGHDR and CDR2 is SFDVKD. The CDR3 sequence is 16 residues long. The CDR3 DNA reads TGTGCCACCAGTGATTCACTTGCGGGAGATACAGATACGCAGTATTTT. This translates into CATSDSLAGDTDTQYF.

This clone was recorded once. CDR3 nucleotides: TGTGCCAGCAGTAAAGGGGTCCCTCCGTATGGCTACACCTTC. It encodes CASSKGVPPYGYTF. The V and J genes are TRBV7-9 and TRBJ1-2, with a possible D match to TRBD1 (5 bases). Germline V gene lookup returns CDR1 SEHNR and CDR2 FQNEAQ (reference sequence). The CDR3 consists of 14 residues. Trimming took 6 bases from V and 5 from J, leaving 16 bases between them.

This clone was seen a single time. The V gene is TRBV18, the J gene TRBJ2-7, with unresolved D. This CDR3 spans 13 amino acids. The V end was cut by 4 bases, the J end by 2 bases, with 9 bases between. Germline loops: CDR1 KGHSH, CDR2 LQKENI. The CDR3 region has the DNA TGTGCCAGCTCACGAGACTTCGCCTACGAGCAGTACGTC. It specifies CASSRDFAYEQYV.

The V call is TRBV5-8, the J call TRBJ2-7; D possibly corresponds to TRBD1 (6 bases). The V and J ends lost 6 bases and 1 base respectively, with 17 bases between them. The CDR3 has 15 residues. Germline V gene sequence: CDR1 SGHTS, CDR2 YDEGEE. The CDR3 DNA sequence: TGTGCCAGCAACCCGGGACAACCGATTTCCTACGAGCAGTACGTC. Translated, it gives CASNPGQPISYEQYV.

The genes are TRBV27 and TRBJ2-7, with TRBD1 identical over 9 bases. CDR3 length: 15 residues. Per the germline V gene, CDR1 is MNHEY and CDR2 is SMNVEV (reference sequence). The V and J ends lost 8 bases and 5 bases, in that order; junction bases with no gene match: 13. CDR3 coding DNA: TGTGCCAGCGGACGACCACGGGACAGGGCGGACGAGCAGTACTTC. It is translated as CASGRPRDRADEQYF.

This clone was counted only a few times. CDR3 DNA: TGCGCCAGCAGCCAGACCGGGACTCAGTCCTACGAGCAGTACTTC. This gives the protein CASSQTGTQSYEQYF. The V and J genes are TRBV4-1 and TRBJ2-7; tentative D call: TRBD2 (6 bases). The CDR3 covers 15 residues. V was pared by 3 bases and J by 1 base, with 13 bases between. The germline CDR1 and CDR2 sequences are MGHRA and YSYEKL.

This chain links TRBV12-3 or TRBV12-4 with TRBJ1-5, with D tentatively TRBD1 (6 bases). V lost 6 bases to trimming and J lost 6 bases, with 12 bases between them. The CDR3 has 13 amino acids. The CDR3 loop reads CASRGGVRQPQHF. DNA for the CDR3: TGTGCCAGCAGAGGGGGTGTGCGTCAGCCCCAGCATTTT.

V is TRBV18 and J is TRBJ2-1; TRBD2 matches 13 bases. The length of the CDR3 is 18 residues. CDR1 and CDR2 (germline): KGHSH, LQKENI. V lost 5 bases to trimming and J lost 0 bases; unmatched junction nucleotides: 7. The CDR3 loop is CASSTGLAGASSYNEQFF. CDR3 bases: TGTGCCAGCTCAACCGGACTAGCGGGAGCGAGCTCCTACAATGAGCAGTTCTTC.

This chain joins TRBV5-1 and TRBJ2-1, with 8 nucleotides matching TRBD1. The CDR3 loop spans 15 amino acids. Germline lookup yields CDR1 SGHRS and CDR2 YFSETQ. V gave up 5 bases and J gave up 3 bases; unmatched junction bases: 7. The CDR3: CASSRQGPFYNEQFF. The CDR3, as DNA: TGCGCCAGCAGTCGACAGGGGCCCTTCTACAATGAGCAGTTCTTC.

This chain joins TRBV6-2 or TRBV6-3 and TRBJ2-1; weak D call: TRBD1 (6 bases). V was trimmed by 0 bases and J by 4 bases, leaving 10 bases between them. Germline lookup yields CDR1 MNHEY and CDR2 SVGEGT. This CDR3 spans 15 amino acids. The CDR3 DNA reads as TGTGCCAGCAGTTACTCGGGACATAGGTACAATGAGCAGTTCTTC. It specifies CASSYSGHRYNEQFF.

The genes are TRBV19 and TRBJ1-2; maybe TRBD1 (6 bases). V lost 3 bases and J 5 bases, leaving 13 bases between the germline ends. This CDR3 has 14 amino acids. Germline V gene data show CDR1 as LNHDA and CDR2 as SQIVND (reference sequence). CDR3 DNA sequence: TGTGCCAGTAGTATCCGGGGACAAACATATGGCTACACCTTC. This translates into CASSIRGQTYGYTF.

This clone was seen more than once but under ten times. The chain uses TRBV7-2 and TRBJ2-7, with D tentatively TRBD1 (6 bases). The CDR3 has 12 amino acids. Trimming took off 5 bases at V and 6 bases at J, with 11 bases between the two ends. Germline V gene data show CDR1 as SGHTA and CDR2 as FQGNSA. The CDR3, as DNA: TGTGCCAGCAGCCAGACAGGCGTCGAGCAGTACTTC. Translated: CASSQTGVEQYF.

The CDR3 nucleotides read TGTGCCAGCAGCCCGACAGGGGGCTCTAACTATGGCTACACCTTC. Protein sequence: CASSPTGGSNYGYTF. This chain joins TRBV7-3 and TRBJ1-2; 10 bases match TRBD1. Trimming took 5 bases from V and 0 from J; bases not matched to a gene: 3. The CDR3 extends over 15 amino acids. Germline V gene lookup returns CDR1 SGHTA and CDR2 FQGTGA. Filled out from reference TRBV7-3 and TRBJ1-2, the complete variable domain reads GAGVSQTPSNKVTEKGKYVELRCDPISGHTALYWYRQSLGQGPEFLIYFQGTGAADDSGLPNDRFFAVRPEGSVSTLKIQRTERGDSAVYLCASSPTGGSNYGYTFGSGTRLTVV.

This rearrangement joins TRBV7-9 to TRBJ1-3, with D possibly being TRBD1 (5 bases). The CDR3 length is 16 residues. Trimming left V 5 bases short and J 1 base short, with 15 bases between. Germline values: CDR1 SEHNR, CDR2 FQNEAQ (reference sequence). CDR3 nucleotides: TGTGCCAGCAGCCCGGGCAATGGGGCTTCTGGAAACACCATATATTTT. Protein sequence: CASSPGNGASGNTIYF.